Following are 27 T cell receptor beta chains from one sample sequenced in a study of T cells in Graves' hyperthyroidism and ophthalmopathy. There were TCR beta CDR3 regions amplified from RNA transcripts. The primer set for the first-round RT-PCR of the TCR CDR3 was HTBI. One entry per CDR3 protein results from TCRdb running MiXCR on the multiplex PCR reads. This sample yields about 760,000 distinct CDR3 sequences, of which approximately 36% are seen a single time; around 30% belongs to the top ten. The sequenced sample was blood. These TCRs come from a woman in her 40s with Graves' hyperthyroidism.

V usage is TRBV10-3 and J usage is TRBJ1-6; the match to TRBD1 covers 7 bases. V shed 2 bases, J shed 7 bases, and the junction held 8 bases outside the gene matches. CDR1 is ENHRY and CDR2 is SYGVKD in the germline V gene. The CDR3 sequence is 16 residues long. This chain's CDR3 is CAISETGAEFNSPLHF. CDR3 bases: TGTGCCATCAGTGAGACAGGGGCGGAATTCAATTCACCCCTCCACTTT.

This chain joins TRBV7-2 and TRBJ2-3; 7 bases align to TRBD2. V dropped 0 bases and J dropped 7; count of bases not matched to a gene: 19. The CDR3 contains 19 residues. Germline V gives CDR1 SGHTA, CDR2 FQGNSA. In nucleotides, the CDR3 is TGTGCCAGCAGCTTAGCGAAGGAGCGGGGCGACCCCTTTCTTTATACGCAGTATTTT. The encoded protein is CASSLAKERGDPFLYTQYF.

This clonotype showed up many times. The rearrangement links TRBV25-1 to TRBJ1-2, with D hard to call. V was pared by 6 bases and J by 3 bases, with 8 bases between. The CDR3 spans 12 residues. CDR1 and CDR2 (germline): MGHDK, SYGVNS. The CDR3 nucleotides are TGTGCCAGCAGACCGGATGACTATGGCTACACCTTC. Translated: CASRPDDYGYTF.

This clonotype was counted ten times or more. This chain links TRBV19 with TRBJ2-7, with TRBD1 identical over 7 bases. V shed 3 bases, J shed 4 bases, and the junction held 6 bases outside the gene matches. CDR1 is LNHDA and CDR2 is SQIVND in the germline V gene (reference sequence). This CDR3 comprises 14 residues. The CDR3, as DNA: TGTGCCAGTAGTATCGCGGCCAGGGGGTACGAGCAGTACTTC. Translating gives CASSIAARGYEQYF.

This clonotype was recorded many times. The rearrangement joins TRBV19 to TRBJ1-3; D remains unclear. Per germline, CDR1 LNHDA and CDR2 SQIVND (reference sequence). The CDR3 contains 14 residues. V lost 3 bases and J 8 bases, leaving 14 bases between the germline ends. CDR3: CASSMNVALDTIYF. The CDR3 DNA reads TGTGCCAGTAGTATGAACGTTGCTCTGGACACCATATATTTT.

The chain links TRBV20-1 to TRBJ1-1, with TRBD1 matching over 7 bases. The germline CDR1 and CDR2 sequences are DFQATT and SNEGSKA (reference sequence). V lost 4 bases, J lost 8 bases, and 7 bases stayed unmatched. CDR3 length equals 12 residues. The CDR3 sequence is CSANADREEAFF. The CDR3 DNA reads TGCAGTGCTAACGCCGACAGGGAAGAAGCTTTCTTT.

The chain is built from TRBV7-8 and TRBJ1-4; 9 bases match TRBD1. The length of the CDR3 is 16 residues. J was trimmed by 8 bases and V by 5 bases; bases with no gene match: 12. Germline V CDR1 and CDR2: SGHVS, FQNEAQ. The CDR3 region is CASSQGQGTTGEKLFF. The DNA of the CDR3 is TGTGCCAGCAGCCAAGGACAGGGGACGACGGGGGAAAAACTGTTTTTT. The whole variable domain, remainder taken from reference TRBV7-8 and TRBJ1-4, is GAGVSQSPRYKVAKRGQDVALRCDPISGHVSLFWYQQALGQGPEFLTYFQNEAQLDKSGLPSDRFFAERPEGSVSTLKIQRTQQEDSAVYLCASSQGQGTTGEKLFFGSGTQLSVL.

CDR3 sequence: CASSQNELEKLFF. The CDR3 DNA is TGTGCCAGCAGCCAAAACGAGCTTGAAAAACTGTTTTTT. The V gene is TRBV11-2, the J gene TRBJ1-4; D not resolved. The germline gives CDR1 SGHAT, CDR2 FQNNGV. CDR3 length equals 13 residues. Trimming took off 5 bases at V and 7 bases at J, with 11 bases between the two ends.

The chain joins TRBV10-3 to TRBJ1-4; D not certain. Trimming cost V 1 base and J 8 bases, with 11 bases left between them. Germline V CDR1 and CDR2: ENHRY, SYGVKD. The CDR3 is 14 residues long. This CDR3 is CAISELEAEEKLFF. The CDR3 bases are TGTGCCATCAGTGAGTTAGAGGCAGAGGAAAAACTGTTTTTT.

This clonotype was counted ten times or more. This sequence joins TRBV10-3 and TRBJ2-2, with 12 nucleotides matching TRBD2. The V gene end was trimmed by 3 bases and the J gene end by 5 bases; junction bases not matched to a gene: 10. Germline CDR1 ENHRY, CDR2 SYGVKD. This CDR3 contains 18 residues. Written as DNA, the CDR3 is TGTGCCATCAGTGAACTTCATAGACTAGCGGGAGCTACCGGGGAGCTGTTTTTT. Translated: CAISELHRLAGATGELFF.

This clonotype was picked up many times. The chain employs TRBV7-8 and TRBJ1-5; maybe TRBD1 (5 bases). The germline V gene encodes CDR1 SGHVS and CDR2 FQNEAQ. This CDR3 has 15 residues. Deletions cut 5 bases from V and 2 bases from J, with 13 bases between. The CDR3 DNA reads TGTGCCAGCAGCCCCCGCAGGGTAGGCAATCAGCCCCAGCATTTT. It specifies CASSPRRVGNQPQHF.

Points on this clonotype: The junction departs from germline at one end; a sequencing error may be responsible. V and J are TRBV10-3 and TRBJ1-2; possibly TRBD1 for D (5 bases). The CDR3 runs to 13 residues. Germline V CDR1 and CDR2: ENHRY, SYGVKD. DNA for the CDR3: TGTGCCAGCAGTCTGACAGATCTCTATGGCTACACCTTC. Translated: CASSLTDLYGYTF.

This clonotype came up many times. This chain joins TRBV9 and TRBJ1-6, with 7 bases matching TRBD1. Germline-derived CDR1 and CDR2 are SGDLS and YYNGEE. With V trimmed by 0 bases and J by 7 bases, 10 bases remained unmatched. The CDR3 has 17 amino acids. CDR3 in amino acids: CASSVEGGQWGNSPLHF. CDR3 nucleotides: TGTGCCAGCAGCGTAGAGGGGGGACAGTGGGGCAATTCACCCCTCCACTTT.

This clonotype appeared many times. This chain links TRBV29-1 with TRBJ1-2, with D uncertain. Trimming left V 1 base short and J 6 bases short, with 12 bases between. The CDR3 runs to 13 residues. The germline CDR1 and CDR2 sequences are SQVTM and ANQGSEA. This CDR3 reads CSVEGTLSDGYTF. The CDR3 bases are TGCAGCGTTGAAGGGACTCTAAGCGATGGCTACACCTTC.

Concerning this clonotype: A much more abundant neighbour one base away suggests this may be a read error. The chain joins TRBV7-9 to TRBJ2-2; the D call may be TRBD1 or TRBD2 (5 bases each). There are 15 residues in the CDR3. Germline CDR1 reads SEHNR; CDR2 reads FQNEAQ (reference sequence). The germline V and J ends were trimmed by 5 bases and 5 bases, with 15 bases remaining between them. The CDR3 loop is CASSLRERVTGELFF. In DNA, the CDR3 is TGTGCCAGCAGCCTCAGGGAGCGCGTGACCGGGGAGCTGTTTTTT.

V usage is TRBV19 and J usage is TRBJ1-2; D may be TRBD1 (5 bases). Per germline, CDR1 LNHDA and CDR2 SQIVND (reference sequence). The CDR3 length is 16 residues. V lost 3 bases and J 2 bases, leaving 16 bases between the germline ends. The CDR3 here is CASSILGAAQNYGYTF. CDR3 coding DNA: TGTGCCAGTAGTATTCTTGGGGCAGCGCAGAACTATGGCTACACCTTC.

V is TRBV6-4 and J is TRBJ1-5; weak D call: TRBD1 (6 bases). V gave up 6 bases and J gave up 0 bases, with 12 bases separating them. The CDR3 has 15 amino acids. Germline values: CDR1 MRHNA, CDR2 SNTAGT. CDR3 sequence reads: CASREPGDSNQPQHF. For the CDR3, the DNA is TGTGCCAGCAGGGAGCCAGGGGATAGCAATCAGCCCCAGCATTTT.

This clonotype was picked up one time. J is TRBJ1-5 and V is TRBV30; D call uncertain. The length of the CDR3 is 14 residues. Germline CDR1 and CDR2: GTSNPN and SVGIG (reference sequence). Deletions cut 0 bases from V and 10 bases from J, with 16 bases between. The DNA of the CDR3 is TGTGCCTGGAGTGTAGGACCGACTGGTTCCCCCCAGCATTTT. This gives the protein CAWSVGPTGSPQHF.

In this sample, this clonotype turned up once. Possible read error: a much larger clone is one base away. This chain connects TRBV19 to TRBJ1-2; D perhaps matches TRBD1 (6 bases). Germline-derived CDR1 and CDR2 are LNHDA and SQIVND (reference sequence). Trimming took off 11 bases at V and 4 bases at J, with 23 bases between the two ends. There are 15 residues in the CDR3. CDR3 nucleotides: TGTGCCGGTCAAAGGTATGGGGGGCCAGGCTATGGCTACACCTTC. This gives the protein CAGQRYGGPGYGYTF.

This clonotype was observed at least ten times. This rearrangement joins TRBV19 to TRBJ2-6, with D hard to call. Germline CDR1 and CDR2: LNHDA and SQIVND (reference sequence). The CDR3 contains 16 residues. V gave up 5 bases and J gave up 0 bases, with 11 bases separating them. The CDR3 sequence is CASSSTQFSGANVLTF. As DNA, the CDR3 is TGTGCCAGTAGTTCGACACAATTCTCTGGGGCCAACGTCCTGACTTTC. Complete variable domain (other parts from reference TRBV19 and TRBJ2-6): DGGITQSPKYLFRKEGQNVTLSCEQNLNHDAMYWYRQDPGQGLRLIYYSQIVNDFQKGDIAEGYSVSREKKESFPLTVTSAQKNPTAFYLCASSSTQFSGANVLTFGAGSRLTVL.

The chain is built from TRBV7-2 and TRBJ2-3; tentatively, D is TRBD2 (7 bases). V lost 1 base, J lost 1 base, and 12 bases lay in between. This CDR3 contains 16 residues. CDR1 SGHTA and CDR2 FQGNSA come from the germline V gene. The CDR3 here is CASSLGAGARTDTQYF. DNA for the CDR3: TGTGCCAGCAGCTTAGGGGCGGGGGCCCGCACAGATACGCAGTATTTT. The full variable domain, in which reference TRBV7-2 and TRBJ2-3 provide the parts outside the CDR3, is GAGVSQSPSNKVTEKGKDVELRCDPISGHTALYWYRQSLGQGLEFLIYFQGNSAPDKSGLPSDRFSAERTGGSVSTLTIQRTQQEDSAVYLCASSLGAGARTDTQYFGPGTRLTVL.

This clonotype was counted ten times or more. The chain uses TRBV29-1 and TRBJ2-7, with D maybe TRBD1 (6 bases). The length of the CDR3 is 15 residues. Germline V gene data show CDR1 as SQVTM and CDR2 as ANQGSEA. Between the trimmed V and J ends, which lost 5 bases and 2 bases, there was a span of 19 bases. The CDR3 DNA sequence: TGCAGCGTTACAGGGAGCCTAGGATCAACCTACGAGCAGTACTTC. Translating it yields CSVTGSLGSTYEQYF.

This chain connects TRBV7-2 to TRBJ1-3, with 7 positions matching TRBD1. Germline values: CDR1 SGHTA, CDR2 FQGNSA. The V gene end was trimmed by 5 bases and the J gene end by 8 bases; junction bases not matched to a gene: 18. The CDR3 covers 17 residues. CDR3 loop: CASSRSDREGYGYTIYF. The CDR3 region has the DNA TGTGCCAGCAGCCGATCCGACAGGGAAGGCTATGGCTACACCATATATTTT.

The CDR3 nucleotides are TGCGCCAGCAGCCAAGGGCACCACAGGGGGCGGTTCCGAGAGACCCAGTACTTC. This sequence encodes CASSQGHHRGRFRETQYF. The chain couples TRBV4-1 to TRBJ2-5; 9 bases are a match to TRBD1. The V gene end was trimmed by 1 base and the J gene end by 4 bases; junction bases not matched to a gene: 13. Germline lookup yields CDR1 MGHRA and CDR2 YSYEKL. This CDR3 is 18 amino acids long.

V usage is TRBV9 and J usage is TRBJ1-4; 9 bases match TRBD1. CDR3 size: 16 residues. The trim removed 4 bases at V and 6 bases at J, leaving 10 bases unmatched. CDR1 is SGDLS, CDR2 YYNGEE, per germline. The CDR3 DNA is TGTGCCAGCAGCCGGACAGGGGAGGTTGGATATGAAAAACTGTTTTTT. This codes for CASSRTGEVGYEKLFF.

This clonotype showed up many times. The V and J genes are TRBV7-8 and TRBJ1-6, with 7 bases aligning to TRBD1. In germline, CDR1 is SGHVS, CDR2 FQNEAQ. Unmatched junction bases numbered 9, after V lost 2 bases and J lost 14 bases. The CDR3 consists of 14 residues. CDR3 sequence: CASSLWDSISSLHF. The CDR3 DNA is TGTGCCAGCAGCTTATGGGACAGCATCTCTTCCCTCCACTTT.

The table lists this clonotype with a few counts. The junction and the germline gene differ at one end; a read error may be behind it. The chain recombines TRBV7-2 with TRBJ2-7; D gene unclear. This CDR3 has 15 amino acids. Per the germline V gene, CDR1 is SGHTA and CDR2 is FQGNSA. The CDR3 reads CASSQDWVTSYEQYF. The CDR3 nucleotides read TGCGCCAGCAGCCAAGATTGGGTTACCTCCTACGAGCAGTACTTC.